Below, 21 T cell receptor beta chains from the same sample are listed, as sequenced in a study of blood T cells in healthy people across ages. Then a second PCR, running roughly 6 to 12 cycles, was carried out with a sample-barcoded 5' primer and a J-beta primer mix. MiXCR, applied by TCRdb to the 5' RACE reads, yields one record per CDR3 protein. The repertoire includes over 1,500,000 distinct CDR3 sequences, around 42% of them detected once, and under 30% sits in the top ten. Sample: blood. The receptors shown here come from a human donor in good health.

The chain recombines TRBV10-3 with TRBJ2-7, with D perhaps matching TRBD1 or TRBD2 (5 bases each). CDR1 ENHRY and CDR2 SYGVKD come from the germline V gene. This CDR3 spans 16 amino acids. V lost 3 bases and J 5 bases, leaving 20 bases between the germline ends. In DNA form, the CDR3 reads TGTGCCATCAGTGAACCCCGGGGCTCGGTTCGGGACGAGCAGTACTTC. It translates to CAISEPRGSVRDEQYF.

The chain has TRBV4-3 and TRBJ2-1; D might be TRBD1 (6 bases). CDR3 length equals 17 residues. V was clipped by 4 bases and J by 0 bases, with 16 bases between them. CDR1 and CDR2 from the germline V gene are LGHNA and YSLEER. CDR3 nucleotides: TGCGCCAGCAGCCTCCCATCCCGGGACATCTCCTACAATGAGCAGTTCTTC. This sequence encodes CASSLPSRDISYNEQFF.

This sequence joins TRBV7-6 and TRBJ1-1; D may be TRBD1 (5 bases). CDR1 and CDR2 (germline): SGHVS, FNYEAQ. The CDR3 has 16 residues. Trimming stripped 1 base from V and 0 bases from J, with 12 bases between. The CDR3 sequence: CASSLGGIGMNTEAFF. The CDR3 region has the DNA TGTGCCAGCAGCTTAGGGGGGATAGGGATGAACACTGAAGCTTTCTTT.

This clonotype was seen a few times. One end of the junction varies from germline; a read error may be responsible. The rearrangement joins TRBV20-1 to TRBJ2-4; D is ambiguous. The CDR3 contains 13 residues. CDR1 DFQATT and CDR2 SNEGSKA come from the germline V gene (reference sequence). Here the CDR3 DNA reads TGCAGTGCCAGAGCGCCCGGTGTGGACATTCAGTACTTC. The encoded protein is CSARAPGVDIQYF.

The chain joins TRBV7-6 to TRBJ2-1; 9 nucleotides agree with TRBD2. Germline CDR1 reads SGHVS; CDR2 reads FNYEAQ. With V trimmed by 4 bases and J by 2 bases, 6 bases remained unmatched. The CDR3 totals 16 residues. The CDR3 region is CASSSLAGPTYNEQFF. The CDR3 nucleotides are TGTGCCAGCAGCTCTCTAGCGGGGCCGACCTACAATGAGCAGTTCTTC.

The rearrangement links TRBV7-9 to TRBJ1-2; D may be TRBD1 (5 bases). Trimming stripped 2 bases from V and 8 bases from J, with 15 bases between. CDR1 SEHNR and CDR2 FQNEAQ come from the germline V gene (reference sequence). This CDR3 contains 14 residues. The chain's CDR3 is CASSLNRGDSGYTF. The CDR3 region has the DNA TGTGCCAGCAGCTTAAACCGGGGCGATAGCGGCTACACCTTC.

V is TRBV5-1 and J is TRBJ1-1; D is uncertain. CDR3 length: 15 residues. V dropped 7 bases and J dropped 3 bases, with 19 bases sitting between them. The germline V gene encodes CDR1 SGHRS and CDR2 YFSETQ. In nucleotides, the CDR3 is TGCGCCAGCTGGCTTTGGATGTTAGCTGACACTGAAGCTTTCTTT. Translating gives CASWLWMLADTEAFF. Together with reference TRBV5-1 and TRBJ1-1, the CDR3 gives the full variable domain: KAGVTQTPRYLIKTRGQQVTLSCSPISGHRSVSWYQQTPGQGLQFLFEYFSETQRNKGNFPGRFSGRQFSNSRSEMNVSTLELGDSALYLCASWLWMLADTEAFFGQGTRLTVV.

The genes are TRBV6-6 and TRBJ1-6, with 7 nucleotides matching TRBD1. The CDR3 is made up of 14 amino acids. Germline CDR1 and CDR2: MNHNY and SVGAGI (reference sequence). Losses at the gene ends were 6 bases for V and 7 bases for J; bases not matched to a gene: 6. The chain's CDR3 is CASSGGTANSPLHF. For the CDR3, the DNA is TGTGCCAGCAGCGGAGGGACAGCAAATTCACCCCTCCACTTT.

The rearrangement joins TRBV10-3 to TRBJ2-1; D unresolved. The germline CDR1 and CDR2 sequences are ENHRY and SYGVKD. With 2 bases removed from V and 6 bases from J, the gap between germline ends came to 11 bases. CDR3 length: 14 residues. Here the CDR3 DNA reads TGTGCCATCAGTGAGGGTCGCCTACGCAATGAGCAGTTCTTC. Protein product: CAISEGRLRNEQFF.

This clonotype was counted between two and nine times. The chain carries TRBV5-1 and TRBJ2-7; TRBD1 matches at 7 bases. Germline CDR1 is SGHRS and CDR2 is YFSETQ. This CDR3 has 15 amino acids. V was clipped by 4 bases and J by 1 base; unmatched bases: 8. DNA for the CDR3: TGCGCCAGCAGCACCTGGACAGGATCTTCCTACGAGCAGTACTTC. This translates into CASSTWTGSSYEQYF.

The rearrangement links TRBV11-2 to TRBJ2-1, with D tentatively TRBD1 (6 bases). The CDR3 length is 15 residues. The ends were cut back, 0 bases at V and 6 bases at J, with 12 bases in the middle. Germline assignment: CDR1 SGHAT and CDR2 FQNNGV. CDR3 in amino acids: CASSLEGHAANEQFF. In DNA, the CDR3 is TGTGCCAGCAGCTTAGAGGGACACGCCGCCAATGAGCAGTTCTTC.

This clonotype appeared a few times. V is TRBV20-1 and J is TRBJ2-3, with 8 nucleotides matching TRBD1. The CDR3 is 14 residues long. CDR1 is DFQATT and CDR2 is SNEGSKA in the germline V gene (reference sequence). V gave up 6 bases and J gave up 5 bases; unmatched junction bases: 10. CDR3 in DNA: TGCAGTGCCATCGACAGGGGAATGGGAGATACGCAGTATTTT. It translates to CSAIDRGMGDTQYF.

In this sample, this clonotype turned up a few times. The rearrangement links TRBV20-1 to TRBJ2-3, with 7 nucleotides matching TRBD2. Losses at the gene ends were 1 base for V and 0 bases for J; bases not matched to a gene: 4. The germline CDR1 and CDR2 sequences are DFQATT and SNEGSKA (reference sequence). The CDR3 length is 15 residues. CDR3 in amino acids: CSARVWDYSTDTQYF. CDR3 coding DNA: TGCAGTGCTAGAGTTTGGGACTACAGCACAGATACGCAGTATTTT.

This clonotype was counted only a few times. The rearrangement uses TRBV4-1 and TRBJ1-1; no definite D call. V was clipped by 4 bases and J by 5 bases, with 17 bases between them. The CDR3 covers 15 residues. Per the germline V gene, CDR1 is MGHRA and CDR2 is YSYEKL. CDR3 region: CASSPTGPRVTEAFF. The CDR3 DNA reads TGCGCCAGCAGCCCAACCGGGCCGAGGGTTACTGAAGCTTTCTTT.

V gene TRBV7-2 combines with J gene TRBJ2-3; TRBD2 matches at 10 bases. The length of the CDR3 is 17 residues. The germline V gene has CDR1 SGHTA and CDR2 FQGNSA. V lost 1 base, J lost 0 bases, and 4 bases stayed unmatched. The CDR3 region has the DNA TGTGCCAGCAGCTTAGACCTAGCGGGGGACAGCACAGATACGCAGTATTTT. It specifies CASSLDLAGDSTDTQYF.

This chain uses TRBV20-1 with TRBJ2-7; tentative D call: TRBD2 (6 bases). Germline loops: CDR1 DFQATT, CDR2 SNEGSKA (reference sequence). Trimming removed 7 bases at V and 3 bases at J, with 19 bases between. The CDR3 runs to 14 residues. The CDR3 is CSVYDRDGSYEQYF. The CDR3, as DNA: TGCAGTGTTTACGACCGGGACGGGAGCTACGAGCAGTACTTC.

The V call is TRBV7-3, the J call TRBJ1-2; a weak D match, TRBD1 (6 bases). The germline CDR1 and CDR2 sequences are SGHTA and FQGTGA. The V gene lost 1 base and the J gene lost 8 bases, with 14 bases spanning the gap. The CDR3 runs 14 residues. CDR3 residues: CASSLMGAQGGYTF. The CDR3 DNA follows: TGTGCCAGCAGCTTAATGGGGGCTCAGGGGGGCTACACCTTC. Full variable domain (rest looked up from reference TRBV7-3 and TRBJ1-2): GAGVSQTPSNKVTEKGKYVELRCDPISGHTALYWYRQSLGQGPEFLIYFQGTGAADDSGLPNDRFFAVRPEGSVSTLKIQRTERGDSAVYLCASSLMGAQGGYTFGSGTRLTVV.

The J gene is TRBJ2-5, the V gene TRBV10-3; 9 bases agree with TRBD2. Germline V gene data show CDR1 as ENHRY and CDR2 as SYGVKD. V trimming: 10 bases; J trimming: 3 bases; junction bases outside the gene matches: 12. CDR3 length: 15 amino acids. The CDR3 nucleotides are TGTGCCACCTTGCTGGTGCGGGGGGGCGAAGAGACCCAGTACTTC. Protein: CATLLVRGGEETQYF.

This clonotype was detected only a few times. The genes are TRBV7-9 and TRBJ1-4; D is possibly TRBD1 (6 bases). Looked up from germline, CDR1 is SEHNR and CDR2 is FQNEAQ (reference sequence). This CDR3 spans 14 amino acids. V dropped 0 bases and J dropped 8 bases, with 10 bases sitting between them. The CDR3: CASSLALGAEKLFF. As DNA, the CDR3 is TGTGCCAGCAGCTTAGCGCTGGGGGCGGAAAAACTGTTTTTT.

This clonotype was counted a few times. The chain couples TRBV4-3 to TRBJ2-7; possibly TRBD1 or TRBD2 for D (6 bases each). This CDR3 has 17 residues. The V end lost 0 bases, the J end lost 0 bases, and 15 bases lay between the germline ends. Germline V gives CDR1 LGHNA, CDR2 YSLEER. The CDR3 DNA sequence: TGCGCCAGCAGCCAAGACGCACGGGGGCGGACCTCCTACGAGCAGTACTTC. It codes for CASSQDARGRTSYEQYF.

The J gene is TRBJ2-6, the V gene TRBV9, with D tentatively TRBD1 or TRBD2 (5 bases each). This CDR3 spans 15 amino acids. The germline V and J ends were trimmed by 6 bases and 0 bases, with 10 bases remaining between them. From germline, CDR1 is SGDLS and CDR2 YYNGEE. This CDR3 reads CASNEGISGANVLTF. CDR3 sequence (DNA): TGTGCCAGCAACGAGGGGATCTCTGGGGCCAACGTCCTGACTTTC.